A selection of T cell receptor beta chains follows, all from one sample in a study of Graves' ophthalmopathy and Graves' hyperthyroidism. TCRdb re-derived calls from the multiplex PCR reads in MiXCR, one entry per CDR3 protein. The sample includes around 340,000 distinct CDR3 sequences, 17% of them seen just once. The sequencing sample was made of peripheral blood. The receptors shown here come from an adult man with Graves' ophthalmopathy. CDR3s include the opening cysteine and the closing phenylalanine or tryptophan. The order of the fields is J gene, clone size, V gene, D gene, CDR3 DNA, CDR3 protein. D genes are given only for firm matches. Some rows mark clone size as missing; the rest say once, few, many or name a class of expanded clone.

J: TRBJ1-1; size: many; V: TRBV7-8; D: NA; DNA: TGTGCCAGCAGCTTAGCCAGGGGAGTTGTTTTCTTT; CDR3: CASSLARGVVFF
J: TRBJ1-2; size: many; V: TRBV20-1; D: NA; DNA: TGCAGTGCTAGAGATACAGAAGATGGCTACACCTTC; CDR3: CSARDTEDGYTF
J: TRBJ2-5; size: many; V: TRBV30; D: TRBD2; DNA: TGTGCCTGGAGTGTAGGGGCAGCGGGAGGGTGGGAGACCCAGTACTTC; CDR3: CAWSVGAAGGWETQYF
J: TRBJ1-2; size: many; V: TRBV20-1; D: NA; DNA: TGCAGCCGAAGGGGCAACTATGGCTACACCTTC; CDR3: CSRRGNYGYTF
J: TRBJ2-5; size: many; V: TRBV29-1; D: NA; DNA: TGCAGCGTGAAGGGGCAAGAGACCCAGTACTTC; CDR3: CSVKGQETQYF
J: TRBJ1-1; size: many; V: TRBV3-1; D: NA; DNA: TGTGCCAGCACCACGGTTGGGAACACTGAAGCTTTCTTT; CDR3: CASTTVGNTEAFF
J: TRBJ2-7; size: many; V: TRBV29-1; D: NA; DNA: TGCAGCGTCGATAAGACAGGCGTCTACGAGCAGTACTTC; CDR3: CSVDKTGVYEQYF
J: TRBJ1-5; size: NA; V: TRBV30; D: NA; DNA: TGTGCCTGGAGTGTATTTGTCCCAGGGGCGAGCAATCAGCCCCAGCATTTT; CDR3: CAWSVFVPGASNQPQHF
J: TRBJ2-6; size: many; V: TRBV5-1; D: TRBD2; DNA: TGCGCCAGCAGCTTGGCCAGCGGGAACTCTGGGGCCAACGTCCTGACTTTC; CDR3: CASSLASGNSGANVLTF
J: TRBJ1-2; size: many; V: TRBV6-5; D: NA; DNA: TGTGCCAGCAGACCCAACAGGGAGGCGTATGGCTACACCTTC; CDR3: CASRPNREAYGYTF
J: TRBJ2-5; size: many; V: TRBV20-1; D: TRBD1; DNA: TGCAGTGCTAGAGATGGGGACAGGGCGTACCAAGAGACCCAGTACTTC; CDR3: CSARDGDRAYQETQYF
J: TRBJ2-5; size: many; V: TRBV5-1; D: NA; DNA: TGCGCCAGCAGCTCGGGGACACAGCGACAAGAGACCCAGTACTTC; CDR3: CASSSGTQRQETQYF
J: TRBJ2-7; size: many; V: TRBV2; D: TRBD1; DNA: TGTGCCAGCTGGGCGGGACAGGGTCAATACGAGCAGTACTTC; CDR3: CASWAGQGQYEQYF
J: TRBJ2-2; size: many; V: TRBV28; D: NA; DNA: TGTGCCAGCAGTTTACCTCGGTGGCGGGGAGGCCGTAACACCGGGGAGCTGTTTTTT; CDR3: CASSLPRWRGGRNTGELFF
J: TRBJ2-7; size: many; V: TRBV6-2/TRBV6-3; D: NA; DNA: TGTGCCAGCAGTTCGACAAGGGGATACGAGCAGTACTTC; CDR3: CASSSTRGYEQYF
J: TRBJ1-6; size: many; V: TRBV12-3/TRBV12-4; D: NA; DNA: TGTGCCAGCAGTTTATCAGGGCTGGATTCACCCCTCCACTTT; CDR3: CASSLSGLDSPLHF
J: TRBJ1-1; size: many; V: TRBV5-1; D: NA; DNA: TGCGCCAGCAGCTTGGCGGCAGGGGTCTTTGCTGAAGCTTTCTTT; CDR3: CASSLAAGVFAEAFF
J: TRBJ2-7; size: many; V: TRBV24-1; D: NA; DNA: TGTGCCACCCGTCGTTTACCTCCCTACGAGCAGTACTTC; CDR3: CATRRLPPYEQYF
J: TRBJ2-7; size: NA; V: TRBV6-1; D: NA; DNA: TGTGCCAGCAGGACCCACGAGGGCGGCGAGCAGTACTTC; CDR3: CASRTHEGGEQYF
J: TRBJ1-2; size: many; V: TRBV6-5; D: TRBD1; DNA: TGTGCCAGCAGCTACCGGGACAGGGATGGCTACACCTTC; CDR3: CASSYRDRDGYTF
J: TRBJ2-7; size: many; V: TRBV6-2/TRBV6-3; D: NA; DNA: TGTGCCAGCAGGCGATCGAACTACGAGCAGTACTTC; CDR3: CASRRSNYEQYF
J: TRBJ2-7; size: many; V: TRBV20-1; D: TRBD2; DNA: TGCAGTGCAAAGGGACTAGCGGTGGTCTACGAGCAGTACTTC; CDR3: CSAKGLAVVYEQYF
J: TRBJ2-2; size: many; V: TRBV7-8; D: NA; DNA: TGTGCCAGCAGCTTTGCCGGGACTCTCGGGTCCGGGGAGCTGTTTTTT; CDR3: CASSFAGTLGSGELFF
J: TRBJ1-1; size: many; V: TRBV12-3/TRBV12-4; D: TRBD1; DNA: TGTGCCAGCAGATCCTCCCGGTGGGACAGACGAGGAACAACTTTCTTT; CDR3: CASRSSRWDRRGTTFF
J: TRBJ2-3; size: many; V: TRBV10-3; D: NA; DNA: TGTGCCATCAGTGCTCCACAGACAGATACGCAGTATTTT; CDR3: CAISAPQTDTQYF
J: TRBJ2-2; size: NA; V: TRBV29-1; D: NA; DNA: TGCAGCGTTGAAGATGTGTCGGGACACCCGAACACCGGGGAGCTGTTTTTT; CDR3: CSVEDVSGHPNTGELFF
J: TRBJ2-2; size: many; V: TRBV5-1; D: NA; DNA: TGCGCCAGCAGCTTGGCCGGGCTGGGCACCGGGGAGCTGTTTTTT; CDR3: CASSLAGLGTGELFF
J: TRBJ2-5; size: many; V: TRBV7-8; D: NA; DNA: TGTGCCAGCAGCCCACTCTGGGGGCGGGAGACCCAGTACTTC; CDR3: CASSPLWGRETQYF
J: TRBJ1-1; size: few; V: TRBV4-1; D: NA; DNA: TGCGCCAGCAGCCAAGTAATCGCGACAGGCAACACTGAAGCTTGCTTT; CDR3: CASSQVIATGNTEACF
J: TRBJ2-2; size: many; V: TRBV30; D: NA; DNA: TGTGCCTGGAGACCAAAGAACCCCGGGGAGCTGTTTTTT; CDR3: CAWRPKNPGELFF
J: TRBJ2-5; size: once; V: TRBV6-1; D: NA; DNA: TGTGCCAGCCTGGGGTTGGCCCAAGAGACCCAGTACTTC; CDR3: CASLGLAQETQYF
J: TRBJ1-2; size: NA; V: TRBV18; D: NA; DNA: TGTGCCAGCTCACCGATTCTGGCCGGAGAGTTTAACTATGGCTACACCTTC; CDR3: CASSPILAGEFNYGYTF
J: TRBJ1-1; size: many; V: TRBV12-3/TRBV12-4; D: NA; DNA: TGTGCCAGCAGCCCGTTGGTGGGCACTGAAGCTTTCTTT; CDR3: CASSPLVGTEAFF
J: TRBJ1-1; size: many; V: TRBV15; D: NA; DNA: TGTGCCACCAGCAGAGTATGGTACGAAGCTTTCTTT; CDR3: CATSRVWYEAFF
J: TRBJ2-5; size: many; V: TRBV7-3; D: NA; DNA: TGTGCCAGCAGCACGGTTCCCCAAGAGACCCAGTACTTC; CDR3: CASSTVPQETQYF
J: TRBJ1-2; size: many; V: TRBV2; D: NA; DNA: TGTGCCAGCAGTCAACCGGGACATCGTACAGGTGGCTACACCTTC; CDR3: CASSQPGHRTGGYTF
J: TRBJ2-5; size: many; V: TRBV14; D: TRBD2; DNA: TGTGCCGAGCAGACTAGCGGGGGCCGTAGGGGAGAGACCCAGTACTTC; CDR3: CAEQTSGGRRGETQYF
J: TRBJ1-5; size: many; V: TRBV6-1; D: NA; DNA: TGTGCCAGCACCATGGGGCCTCTGGGCGGAGATCAGCCCCAGCATTTT; CDR3: CASTMGPLGGDQPQHF
J: TRBJ1-5; size: many; V: TRBV27; D: TRBD1; DNA: TGTGCCAGCAGCCGATCTACCGGGACAGGGGGCGATCAGCCCCAGCATTTT; CDR3: CASSRSTGTGGDQPQHF
J: TRBJ1-2; size: many; V: TRBV28; D: NA; DNA: TGTGCCAGCAATATACCCGGGGTCAGATCTAACTATGGCTACACCTTC; CDR3: CASNIPGVRSNYGYTF
J: TRBJ1-5; size: many; V: TRBV10-3; D: TRBD1; DNA: TGTGCCATCGGCCCGAGGACAGGTAATAACAATCAGCCCCAGCATTTT; CDR3: CAIGPRTGNNNQPQHF
J: TRBJ2-2; size: many; V: TRBV20-1; D: NA; DNA: TGCAGCATCCCTGTCGGGAGTCGGACCGGGGAGCTGTTTTTT; CDR3: CSIPVGSRTGELFF
J: TRBJ1-2; size: many; V: TRBV12-3/TRBV12-4; D: NA; DNA: TGTGCCAGCAGTTTGTTGGGTGACAACTATGGCTACACCTTC; CDR3: CASSLLGDNYGYTF
J: TRBJ2-2; size: NA; V: TRBV12-3/TRBV12-4; D: NA; DNA: TGTGCCAGCAGCCCTCCAAGAGCCGGGGAGCTGTTTTTT; CDR3: CASSPPRAGELFF
J: TRBJ1-1; size: many; V: TRBV28; D: NA; DNA: TGTGCCAGCAGTTCTAACGAGAGGACAAACACTGAAGCTTTCTTT; CDR3: CASSSNERTNTEAFF
J: TRBJ1-5; size: many; V: TRBV28; D: TRBD1; DNA: TGTGCCAGCAAAACGGCGGACAGGGATTATCAGCCCCAGCATTTT; CDR3: CASKTADRDYQPQHF
J: TRBJ1-2; size: many; V: TRBV12-3/TRBV12-4; D: TRBD1; DNA: TGTGCCAGCAGTTTGTCGACAGGGGGCTTCCTGTCCAACTATGGCTACACCTTC; CDR3: CASSLSTGGFLSNYGYTF
J: TRBJ2-7; size: NA; V: TRBV6-1; D: TRBD2; DNA: TGTGCCAGCAGCCAACTAGCGGGGGGGCGCGAGCAGTACTTC; CDR3: CASSQLAGGREQYF
J: TRBJ1-5; size: many; V: TRBV20-1; D: NA; DNA: TGCAGTGCTAGAGCGTCAACCACGGACAGAAGGGGTCAGCCCCAGCATTTT; CDR3: CSARASTTDRRGQPQHF
J: TRBJ1-2; size: many; V: TRBV11-2; D: NA; DNA: TGTGCCAGCAGCCGTAACAGGGAGCAAAACTATGGCTACACCTTC; CDR3: CASSRNREQNYGYTF
J: TRBJ2-7; size: many; V: TRBV6-2/TRBV6-3; D: TRBD2; DNA: TGTGCCAGCAGGCAGAATCCTAGCGGGAGGGTGGTTGAGTTCTCCTACGAGCAGTACTTC; CDR3: CASRQNPSGRVVEFSYEQYF
J: TRBJ1-1; size: many; V: TRBV7-9; D: NA; DNA: TGTGCCAGCAGCCCAGGGTCGAAAGGCACTGAAGCTTTCTTT; CDR3: CASSPGSKGTEAFF
J: TRBJ1-5; size: many; V: TRBV10-3; D: NA; DNA: TGTGCCATCAGTGAGTCAGGGGGGGCGGCCAATCAGCCCCAGCATTTT; CDR3: CAISESGGAANQPQHF
J: TRBJ2-7; size: many; V: TRBV11-1; D: NA; DNA: TGTGCCAGCAGCTTAATCTCGGGGCGCGAGCAGTACTTC; CDR3: CASSLISGREQYF
J: TRBJ2-7; size: many; V: TRBV6-2/TRBV6-3; D: TRBD2; DNA: TGTGCCAGCAGAGGCGGGAGGGATTACGAGCAGTACTTC; CDR3: CASRGGRDYEQYF
J: TRBJ2-7; size: NA; V: TRBV6-1; D: TRBD2; DNA: TGTGCCAGCAGTGAATCGGGACTAGCGGGAGTCTACGAGCAGTACTTC; CDR3: CASSESGLAGVYEQYF
J: TRBJ2-3; size: many; V: TRBV2; D: NA; DNA: TGTGCCAGCAGTATTACCACAGGCGCAGATACGCAGTATTTT; CDR3: CASSITTGADTQYF
J: TRBJ2-6; size: few; V: TRBV28; D: NA; DNA: TGTGCCAGCCGGGACAGGGCCAACGTCCTGACTTTC; CDR3: CASRDRANVLTF
J: TRBJ1-1; size: many; V: TRBV10-3; D: NA; DNA: TGTGCCATCAGTGAGACCACAGGGTGGGACACTGAAGCTTTCTTT; CDR3: CAISETTGWDTEAFF